Sequencing of this T cell receptor beta chain was carried out in a study of CD8+ T cells in alopecia areata. Study as a whole: The tofacitinib course ran for 6 to 18 months and was followed by 6 months off drug. Scoring of severity for treated patients was based on percentage of affected scalp area.

RNA, once extracted, was reverse transcribed into cDNA for use as the sequencing template. Repertoires were generated with immunoSEQ multiplex PCR, while TCRdb's copy carries only in-frame clones and drops some. Among under 200,000 clones listed, just over 65% were seen once. Concerning this clone itself: Antigen: not known.

The treatment is: oral pan-JAK inhibitor, 5-10 mg twice daily. V shed 1 base and J shed 0 bases, with 8 bases lying between them. CDR1 is SGHNT, CDR2 YYREEE, per germline (reference sequence). This CDR3 has 14 residues. Study-level points and caveats: In scalp and blood during tofacitinib, many expanded lesional clones persisted.

This receptor was obtained from a human donor with alopecia areata. The starting material was CD4+ T cells sorted from blood, obtained at week 4, from a patient treated with tofacitinib. J is TRBJ2-7 and V is TRBV5-4; D may be TRBD1 (6 bases). CDR3 nucleotide sequence: TGTGCCAGCAGCTTGACAGGGAGCTCCTACGAGCAGTACTTC. It yields the protein CASSLTGSSYEQYF.